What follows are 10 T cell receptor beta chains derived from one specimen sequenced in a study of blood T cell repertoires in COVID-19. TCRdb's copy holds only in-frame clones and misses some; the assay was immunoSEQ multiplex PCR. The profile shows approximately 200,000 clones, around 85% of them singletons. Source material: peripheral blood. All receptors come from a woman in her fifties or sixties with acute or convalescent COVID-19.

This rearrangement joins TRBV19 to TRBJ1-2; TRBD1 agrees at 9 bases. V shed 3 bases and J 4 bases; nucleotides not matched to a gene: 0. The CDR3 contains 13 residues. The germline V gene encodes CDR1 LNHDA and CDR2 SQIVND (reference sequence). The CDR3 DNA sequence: TGTGCCAGTAGTATGGGACAGGGCTATGGCTACACCTTC. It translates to CASSMGQGYGYTF.

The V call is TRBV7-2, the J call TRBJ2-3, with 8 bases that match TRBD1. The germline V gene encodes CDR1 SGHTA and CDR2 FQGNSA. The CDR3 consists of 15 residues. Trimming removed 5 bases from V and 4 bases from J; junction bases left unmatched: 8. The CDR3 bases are TGTGCCAGCAGCCCGAGGACAGGGTGGGCAGATACGCAGTATTTT. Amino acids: CASSPRTGWADTQYF.

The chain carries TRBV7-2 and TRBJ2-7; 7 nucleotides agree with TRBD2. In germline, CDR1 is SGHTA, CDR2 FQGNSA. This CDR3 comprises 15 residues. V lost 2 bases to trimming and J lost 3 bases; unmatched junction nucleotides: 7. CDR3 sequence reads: CASSLSAGEVYEQYF. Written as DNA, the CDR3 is TGTGCCAGCAGCTTATCCGCGGGAGAAGTCTACGAGCAGTACTTC.

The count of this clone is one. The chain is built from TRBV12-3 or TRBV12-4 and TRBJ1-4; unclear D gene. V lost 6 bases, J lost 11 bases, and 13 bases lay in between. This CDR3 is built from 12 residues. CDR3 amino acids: CASSAVAGKLFF. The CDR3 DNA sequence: TGTGCCAGCAGCGCTGTAGCGGGTAAACTGTTTTTT.

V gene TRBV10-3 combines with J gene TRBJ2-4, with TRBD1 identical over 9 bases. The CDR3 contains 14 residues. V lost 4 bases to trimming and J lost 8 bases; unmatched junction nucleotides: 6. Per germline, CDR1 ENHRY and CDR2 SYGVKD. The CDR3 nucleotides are TGTGCCATCAGTGCTGGCCGGGACAGGGACATTCAGTACTTC. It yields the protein CAISAGRDRDIQYF.

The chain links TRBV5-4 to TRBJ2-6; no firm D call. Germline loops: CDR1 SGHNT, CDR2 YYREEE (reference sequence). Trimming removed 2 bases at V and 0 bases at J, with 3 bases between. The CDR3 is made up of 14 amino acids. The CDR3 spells CASSFHSGANVLTF. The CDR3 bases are TGTGCCAGCAGCTTTCACTCTGGGGCCAACGTCCTGACTTTC.

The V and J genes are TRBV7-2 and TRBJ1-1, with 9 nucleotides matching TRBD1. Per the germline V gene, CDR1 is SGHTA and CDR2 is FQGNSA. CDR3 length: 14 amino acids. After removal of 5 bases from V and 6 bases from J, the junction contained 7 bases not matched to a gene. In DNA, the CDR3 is TGTGCCAGCAGCGCTGACAGGGGGTGGGCTGAAGCTTTCTTT. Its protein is CASSADRGWAEAFF.

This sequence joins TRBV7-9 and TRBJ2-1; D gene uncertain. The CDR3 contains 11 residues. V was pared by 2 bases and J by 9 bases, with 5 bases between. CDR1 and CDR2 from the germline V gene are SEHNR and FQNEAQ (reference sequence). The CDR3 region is CASSLTVEQFF. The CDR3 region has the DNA TGTGCCAGCAGCTTAACGGTTGAGCAGTTCTTC. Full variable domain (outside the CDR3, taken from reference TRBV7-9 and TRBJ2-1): DTGVSQNPRHKITKRGQNVTFRCDPISEHNRLYWYRQTLGQGPEFLTYFQNEAQLEKSRLLSDRFSAERPKGSFSTLEIQRTEQGDSAMYLCASSLTVEQFFGPGTRLTVL.

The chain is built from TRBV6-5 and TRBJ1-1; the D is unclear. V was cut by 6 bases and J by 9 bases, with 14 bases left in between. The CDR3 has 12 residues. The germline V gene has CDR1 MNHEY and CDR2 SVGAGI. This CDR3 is CASSTRQAKAFF. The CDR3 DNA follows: TGTGCCAGCAGCACCCGGCAGGCTAAAGCTTTCTTT.

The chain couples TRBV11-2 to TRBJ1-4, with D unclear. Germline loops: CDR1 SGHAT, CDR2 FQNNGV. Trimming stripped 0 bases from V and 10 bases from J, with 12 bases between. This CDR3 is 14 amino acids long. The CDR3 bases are TGTGCCAGCAGCTTAGAACAATTCACGGGAAAACTGTTTTTT. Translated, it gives CASSLEQFTGKLFF.